This T cell receptor beta chain was captured in a study of response to subunit inactivated influenza vaccine (dated by TCRdb to between 2017 and 2018). Study-wide context: To follow how T cells responded to a trivalent subunit inactivated influenza vaccine, the researchers relied on deep quantitative profiling of the T cell receptor repertoire. The study at large found these results: The authors suggested that each seasonal influenza vaccination may recruit only a limited number of new T cells.

V and J lose 4 bases and 5 bases, and a span of 11 bases separates them. The CDR3 starts with the cysteine, ends with the phenylalanine, and has 13 residues. Just the 39-base CDR3 DNA is kept, in frame starting at base 1. CDR1 is given as SNHLY and CDR2 as FYNNEI, both from the germline V gene. This clonotype was counted many times. Its antigen is unknown. Per-nucleotide qualities are absent, and no much larger clonotype sits a single base away. Library method: RT-PCR. Sequencing instrument: Illumina HiSeq 2500. The public sequencing data were trimmed at Q25 with fastp and processed into clonotypes with MiXCR by TCRdb, which kept only in-frame beta chains. Rows matching on CDR3 protein sequence are summarized as one entry with the most common DNA and genes. The sample table lists 530,000 or so distinct CDR3 sequences, about 12% of them with a count of one. 10% to 13% of the sample rests with the top ten.

This chain joins TRBV2 to TRBJ1-1; a tentative D call is TRBD1 (5 bases match). The clonotype was recovered from a man aged 50 to 60 who received an inactivated influenza vaccine. Donor details come from another sample of the same person, matched by shared clones. Sequences were derived from PBMCs from blood, sampled on the day of vaccination. The DNA is as follows: TGTGCCAGCAGTGGCGGGCGGGGGACTGAAGCTTTCTTT. This translates into CASSGGRGTEAFF.